This entry is about one T cell receptor beta chain. Germline lookup yields CDR1 MGHRA and CDR2 YSYEKL. Trimming cost V 0 bases and J 6 bases; bases outside gene matches: 1. The CDR3 is 14 residues long. Sequencing used immunoSEQ multiplex PCR; TCRdb keeps in-frame clones, though not all of them. The repertoire consists of around 470,000 clones, with approximately 92% occurring once and the leading ten covering approximately 0.9%. These data belong to a study of blood T cell repertoires in COVID-19. At the level of the study: The United States, Italy and Spain were the sources of the acute and convalescent COVID-19 samples. PBMCs, B-cell-depleted T cells, or T cells were the source of the cDNA or gDNA that made up the material.

Sequenced: peripheral blood. This chain uses TRBV4-1 with TRBJ2-2, with 7 nucleotides matching TRBD1. The sequence was obtained from a man between 18 and 29 years old with COVID-19, enrolled during active disease. The CDR3 DNA sequence: TGCGCCAGCAGCCAAGAGCAGGGGGCCGGGGAGCTGTTTTTT. Encoded protein: CASSQEQGAGELFF.